The 21 T cell receptor beta chains in this list originate from one sample, sequenced in a study of blood T cell repertoires in COVID-19. Using immunoSEQ multiplex PCR, the repertoire was profiled, and TCRdb retains in-frame clones only, with some absent. The sample holds 190,000 or so clones, roughly 92% seen once. Sequencing used peripheral blood. The source is a man between 25 and 39 years old with COVID-19, enrolled during active disease.

The rearrangement uses TRBV3-1 (or the pseudogene TRBV3-2) and TRBJ2-5, with 13 nucleotides matching TRBD2. Germline V gene lookup returns CDR1 LGHDT and CDR2 YNNKEL (reference sequence). V shed 4 bases and J 2 bases; nucleotides not matched to a gene: 4. The CDR3 covers 16 residues. The CDR3: CASSRGLAGVQETQYF. In DNA form, the CDR3 reads TGTGCCAGCAGCCGAGGACTAGCGGGAGTGCAAGAGACCCAGTACTTC.

This chain connects TRBV5-1 to TRBJ1-5; 8 nucleotides match TRBD1. Germline V gene data show CDR1 as SGHRS and CDR2 as YFSETQ. J gave up 2 bases and V 5 bases, and 3 bases lay outside the gene matches. The CDR3 totals 14 residues. CDR3 coding DNA: TGCGCCAGCAGTATGACAGGGGGCAATCAGCCCCAGCATTTT. Protein: CASSMTGGNQPQHF.

V and J are TRBV6-5 and TRBJ1-1; D may be TRBD1 (6 bases). The CDR3 length is 14 residues. Trimming removed 5 bases at V and 3 bases at J, with 13 bases between. Germline V gives CDR1 MNHEY, CDR2 SVGAGI. CDR3 sequence: CASSIQGLHTEAFF. In DNA, the CDR3 is TGTGCCAGCAGTATTCAGGGGTTGCACACTGAAGCTTTCTTT.

The rearrangement links TRBV6-5 to TRBJ2-5; tentative D call: TRBD1 (5 bases). Germline V lookup: CDR1 MNHEY, CDR2 SVGAGI. There are 15 residues in the CDR3. V was clipped by 0 bases and J by 2 bases, with 10 bases between them. Here the CDR3 DNA reads TGTGCCAGCAGTTACTCGCTGACAGTTCAAGAGACCCAGTACTTC. This encodes CASSYSLTVQETQYF.

The J gene is TRBJ1-1, the V gene TRBV30, with TRBD1 matching 7 bases. The CDR3 totals 15 residues. V lost 3 bases, J lost 4 bases, and 11 bases stayed unmatched. Germline V CDR1 and CDR2: GTSNPN, SVGIG (reference sequence). The CDR3 DNA reads as TGTGCCTGGAGGGAAGTGACAGGGCAGGGCACTGAAGCTTTCTTT. Translating gives CAWREVTGQGTEAFF.

V is TRBV4-2 and J is TRBJ2-1; 8 bases map to TRBD2. V shed 0 bases, J shed 14 bases, and the junction held 12 bases outside the gene matches. The CDR3 extends over 15 amino acids. Germline values: CDR1 LGHNA, CDR2 YNFKEQ. The CDR3: CASSQEVRGGRLEFF. CDR3 DNA: TGTGCCAGCAGCCAAGAGGTACGGGGGGGCCGGTTGGAGTTCTTC.

This chain links TRBV14 with TRBJ2-5, with D possibly being TRBD1 (5 bases). CDR3 length: 15 amino acids. Trimming took off 0 bases at V and 2 bases at J, with 10 bases between the two ends. CDR1 and CDR2 from the germline V gene are SGHDN and FVKESK. CDR3 sequence reads: CASSQDSYRQETQYF. CDR3 DNA: TGTGCCAGCAGCCAAGATTCGTACAGGCAAGAGACCCAGTACTTC.

A remark on this clone: Other DNA sequences in this sample translate to the same CDR3. The chain is built from TRBV2 and TRBJ2-7; D perhaps matches TRBD1 (6 bases). With 3 bases removed from V and 0 bases from J, the gap between germline ends came to 9 bases. The CDR3 covers 14 residues. The germline V gene encodes CDR1 SNHLY and CDR2 FYNNEI. DNA of the CDR3: TGTGCCAGCAGTGACCAGGGGAGCTCCTACGAGCAGTACTTC. Translating it yields CASSDQGSSYEQYF. Variable domain in full (rest from reference TRBV2 and TRBJ2-7): EPEVTQTPSHQVTQMGQEVILRCVPISNHLYFYWYRQILGQKVEFLVSFYNNEISEKSEIFDDQFSVERPDGSNFTLKIRSTKLEDSAMYFCASSDQGSSYEQYFGPGTRLTVT.

The chain employs TRBV5-4 and TRBJ2-7; 7 bases match TRBD2. Unmatched junction bases numbered 9, after V lost 3 bases and J lost 6 bases. Germline V gene sequence: CDR1 SGHNT, CDR2 YYREEE (reference sequence). The CDR3 is 14 amino acids. In DNA form, the CDR3 reads TGTGCCAGCAGCTCCAGACGGGGGGATACCGAGCAGTACTTC. Protein sequence: CASSSRRGDTEQYF.

In its sample, this clone was seen a few times. The gene calls are TRBV5-6 and TRBJ2-7; D perhaps matches TRBD1 (6 bases). The V end lost 2 bases, the J end lost 4 bases, and 13 bases lay between the germline ends. CDR3 length equals 14 residues. Germline V gives CDR1 SGHDT, CDR2 YYEEEE. The CDR3: CASSFGQGRYEQYF. The CDR3 region has the DNA TGTGCCAGCAGCTTCGGGCAGGGGCGATACGAGCAGTACTTC.

This clone was observed many times. Other DNA sequences within the sample encode an identical CDR3. The DNA of the CDR3 is TGTGCCAGCAGTTTACGGAGCTCCTATAATTCACCCCTCCACTTT. Protein product: CASSLRSSYNSPLHF. The rearrangement links TRBV27 to TRBJ1-6; unclear D gene. CDR1 MNHEY and CDR2 SMNVEV come from the germline V gene (reference sequence). V was cut by 2 bases and J by 0 bases, with 5 bases left in between. The CDR3 covers 15 residues.

This clone is a singleton in its sample. The CDR3: CASSQVGGDSGNTIYF. CDR3 nucleotides: TGCGCCAGCAGCCAAGTTGGAGGAGACTCTGGAAACACCATATATTTT. This chain uses TRBV4-1 with TRBJ1-3; D unclear. There are 16 residues in the CDR3. In germline, CDR1 is MGHRA, CDR2 YSYEKL. Trimming removed 1 base at V and 0 bases at J, with 10 bases between.

A single count supports this clone. V and J are TRBV6-5 and TRBJ2-3; possibly TRBD1 for D (8 bases). The CDR3 length is 16 residues. V lost 2 bases to trimming and J lost 5 bases, with 17 bases between them. CDR1 MNHEY and CDR2 SVGAGI come from the germline V gene. The CDR3 is CASSYDTGGVLDTQYF. CDR3 sequence (DNA): TGTGCCAGCAGTTACGATACAGGGGGGGTTTTAGATACGCAGTATTTT.

This chain uses TRBV19 with TRBJ1-2, with unresolved D. Germline CDR1 and CDR2: LNHDA and SQIVND (reference sequence). The CDR3 covers 15 residues. Trimming cost V 0 bases and J 4 bases, with 12 bases left between them. In nucleotides, the CDR3 is TGTGCCAGTAGTATAGATTCTGACACTCTCTATGGCTACACCTTC. Its protein is CASSIDSDTLYGYTF. The entire variable domain, with the rest obtained from reference TRBV19 and TRBJ1-2, is as follows: DGGITQSPKYLFRKEGQNVTLSCEQNLNHDAMYWYRQDPGQGLRLIYYSQIVNDFQKGDIAEGYSVSREKKESFPLTVTSAQKNPTAFYLCASSIDSDTLYGYTFGSGTRLTVV.

The chain links TRBV5-3 to TRBJ1-5, with D possibly matching TRBD1 (5 bases). TRBV5-3 is given ORF status, its function remaining uncertain. The V gene lost 3 bases and the J gene lost 3 bases, with 13 bases spanning the gap. This CDR3 spans 15 amino acids. CDR3 nucleotide sequence: TGTGCCAGAAGCTGGGCGAGACAGATCAATCAGCCCCAGCATTTT. The encoded protein is CARSWARQINQPQHF.

The chain joins TRBV5-4 to TRBJ2-1; tentative D call: TRBD2 (6 bases). The V end lost 4 bases, the J end lost 2 bases, and 10 bases lay between the germline ends. Germline CDR1 reads SGHNT; CDR2 reads YYREEE (reference sequence). This CDR3 has 14 residues. The CDR3 nucleotides read TGTGCCAGCAGCGGCCGGGGGACCTACAATGAGCAGTTCTTC. It specifies CASSGRGTYNEQFF. The complete variable domain, with remaining parts taken from reference TRBV5-4 and TRBJ2-1, reads ETGVTQSPTHLIKTRGQQVTLRCSSQSGHNTVSWYQQALGQGPQFIFQYYREEENGRGNFPPRFSGLQFPNYSSELNVNALELDDSALYLCASSGRGTYNEQFFGPGTRLTVL.

Only one count was recorded for this clone. The chain joins TRBV7-6 to TRBJ2-5; TRBD2 aligns across 12 bases. Trimming took 1 base from V and 2 from J; bases not matched to a gene: 2. This CDR3 spans 16 amino acids. Looked up from germline, CDR1 is SGHVS and CDR2 is FNYEAQ. The CDR3 loop is CASSLGLAGGQETQYF. CDR3 bases: TGTGCCAGCAGCTTAGGGCTAGCGGGGGGGCAAGAGACCCAGTACTTC.

This chain links TRBV19 with TRBJ2-5; 8 nucleotides line up with TRBD2. The V and J ends lost 3 bases and 5 bases, in that order; junction bases with no gene match: 5. From germline, CDR1 is LNHDA and CDR2 SQIVND (reference sequence). The CDR3 spans 14 residues. CDR3 bases: TGTGCCAGTAGTATCCGGGGGGGCCGGGAGACCCAGTACTTC. It specifies CASSIRGGRETQYF.

This chain connects TRBV28 to TRBJ2-2; unclear D gene. With 4 bases removed from V and 1 base from J, the gap between germline ends came to 10 bases. The CDR3 has 15 amino acids. From germline, CDR1 is MDHEN and CDR2 SYDVKM. The DNA for the CDR3 is TGTGCCAGCAGTTCCATCCACTTGAACACCGGGGAGCTGTTTTTT. Translated: CASSSIHLNTGELFF.

The V and J genes are TRBV27 and TRBJ1-6; TRBD1 agrees at 7 bases. This CDR3 region has 14 residues. The ends lost 2 bases at V and 8 bases at J; junction bases unmatched: 3. The germline V gene encodes CDR1 MNHEY and CDR2 SMNVEV (reference sequence). CDR3 bases: TGTGCCAGCAGTTTAGTGACAGGGCATTCACCCCTCCACTTT. Translated: CASSLVTGHSPLHF.

The chain employs TRBV19 and TRBJ1-5, with D perhaps TRBD1 (6 bases). V was pared by 7 bases and J by 5 bases, with 15 bases between. The germline CDR1 and CDR2 sequences are LNHDA and SQIVND (reference sequence). The CDR3 runs to 14 residues. The CDR3 DNA follows: TGTGCCAGTACTCAAACAGGGTGGGATCAGCCCCAGCATTTT. Translation: CASTQTGWDQPQHF.